This TCR beta chain came from a study of CD8 T cells in ankylosing spondylitis. Note on this clonotype: What it recognizes is unknown. A read error may account for a junction end that differs from germline.

The study, taken as a whole, reports: From matched ankylosing spondylitis synovial fluid, disease-linked clones were reportedly recovered at significantly enriched levels.

The CDR3 consists of 16 residues. Germline V gives CDR1 DFQATT, CDR2 SNEGSKA (reference sequence). TCRdb fed the 5' RACE reads into MiXCR, producing one record per CDR3 protein. This table holds about 140,000 distinct CDR3 sequences, approximately 10% found once. The sequenced sample was blood, either unsorted or a sorted T cell fraction (not recorded which). The chain is built from TRBV20-1 and TRBJ1-6; 11 nucleotides agree with TRBD1. The clonotype originates from a female donor with ankylosing spondylitis or in good health (not recorded which). CDR3 residues: CSAKMIGQGARSPLHF. The CDR3 nucleotides read TGCAGTGCTAAAATGATAGGACAGGGGGCGCGTTCACCCCTCCACTTC.